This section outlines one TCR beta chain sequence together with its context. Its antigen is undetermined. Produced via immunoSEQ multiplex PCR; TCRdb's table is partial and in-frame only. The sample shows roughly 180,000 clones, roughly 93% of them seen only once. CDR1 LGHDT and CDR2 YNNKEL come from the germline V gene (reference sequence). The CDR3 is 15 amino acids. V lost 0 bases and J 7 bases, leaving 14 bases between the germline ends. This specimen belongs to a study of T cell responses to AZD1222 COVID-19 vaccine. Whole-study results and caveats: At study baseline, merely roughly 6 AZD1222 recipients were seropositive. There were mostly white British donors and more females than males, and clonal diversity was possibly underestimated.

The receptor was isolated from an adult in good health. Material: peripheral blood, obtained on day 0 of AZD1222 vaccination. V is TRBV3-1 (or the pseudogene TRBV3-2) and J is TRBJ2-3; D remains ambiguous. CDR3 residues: CASSQELGFGNTQYF. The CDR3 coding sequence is TGTGCCAGCAGCCAAGAATTAGGGTTTGGTAATACGCAGTATTTT.